What follows are 20 T cell receptor beta chains derived from one specimen sequenced in a study of sequential checkpoint blockade in melanoma. Indicated treatment: randomized to nivolumab then ipilimumab (arm A) or the reverse (arm B). Clones were read by immunoSEQ multiplex PCR, and TCRdb kept only the in-frame ones, dropping some. The sample consists of roughly 2,000 clones, approximately 21% of them appearing once. Sequencing was performed on tumor tissue (inferred from file names), taken from a patient given nivolumab and ipilimumab in sequence. The receptors were gathered from a human donor with melanoma.

This clone qualifies as medium-sized. The chain employs TRBV9 and TRBJ2-3; 8 bases fit TRBD2. V shed 3 bases, J shed 5 bases, and the junction held 8 bases outside the gene matches. Germline V lookup: CDR1 SGDLS, CDR2 YYNGEE. The CDR3 runs to 15 residues. The CDR3 protein is CASSAQGLVVDTQYF. For the CDR3, the DNA is TGTGCCAGCAGCGCGCAGGGACTAGTGGTAGATACGCAGTATTTT.

This clone was seen a handful of times. The chain is built from TRBV30 and TRBJ1-5, with a possible D match to TRBD1 (5 bases). Per the germline V gene, CDR1 is GTSNPN and CDR2 is SVGIG (reference sequence). This CDR3 is 14 amino acids long. The ends were cut back, 4 bases at V and 2 bases at J, with 12 bases in the middle. In DNA, the CDR3 is TGTGCCTGGACACGGGGAGGGGGCAATCAGCCCCAGCATTTT. The encoded protein is CAWTRGGGNQPQHF.

This clone has a handful of counts. The gene calls are TRBV30 and TRBJ1-2; 7 bases agree with TRBD1. The length of the CDR3 is 15 residues. The germline CDR1 and CDR2 sequences are GTSNPN and SVGIG (reference sequence). V lost 0 bases to trimming and J lost 7 bases; unmatched junction nucleotides: 11. CDR3 protein: CAWSVEGARVGGYTF. CDR3 sequence (DNA): TGTGCCTGGAGTGTCGAGGGGGCGCGGGTTGGTGGCTACACCTTC.

This clone was seen only a few times. No DNA is shown, since the ends of the CDR3 on it are uncertain; the CDR3 is the one TCRdb lists. The rearrangement uses TRBV30 and TRBJ1-6. The germline gives CDR1 GTSNPN, CDR2 SVGIG (reference sequence). The CDR3 length is 13 residues, termini included. CDR3 sequence: CAFFGAGVSPLHF.

This clone counts as large (0.1 to 1%). V usage is TRBV11-3 and J usage is TRBJ1-1; D gene unclear. Looked up from germline, CDR1 is SGHNT and CDR2 is YENEEA. V dropped 4 bases and J dropped 1 base, with 13 bases sitting between them. CDR3 length: 15 amino acids. The CDR3 DNA reads as TGTGCCAGCAGCTCCTTCCCCGGGTCGAACACTGAAGCTTTCTTT. Protein: CASSSFPGSNTEAFF.

The J gene is TRBJ1-1, the V gene TRBV23-1; maybe TRBD1 (5 bases). TRBV23-1 counts as an open reading frame of uncertain function. The length of the CDR3 is 16 residues. Trimming removed 4 bases at V and 6 bases at J, with 21 bases between. The CDR3 DNA reads as TGCGCCAGCAGTCTATCCTCCCTCGGGACCCTGGCTGAAGCTTTCTTT. This gives the protein CASSLSSLGTLAEAFF.

This clone has ten or more counts. The V call is TRBV11-3, the J call TRBJ2-1; 9 bases match TRBD1. V lost 3 bases to trimming and J lost 6 bases; unmatched junction nucleotides: 12. This CDR3 has 17 amino acids. Germline CDR1 is SGHNT and CDR2 is YENEEA. Written as DNA, the CDR3 is TGTGCCAGCAGCTTGCGTAACAACAGGGGGCCTGGCAATGAGCAGTTCTTC. Translated: CASSLRNNRGPGNEQFF.

Only a few counts were recorded for this clone. This chain uses TRBV28 with TRBJ2-7, with 8 bases aligning to TRBD1. The germline V gene has CDR1 MDHEN and CDR2 SYDVKM. V lost 5 bases to trimming and J lost 7 bases; unmatched junction nucleotides: 13. The CDR3 totals 15 residues. CDR3 region: CASSPWDRLLFEQYF. The CDR3 region has the DNA TGTGCCAGCAGTCCCTGGGACAGGCTCCTCTTTGAGCAGTACTTC. The full variable domain, rest sourced from reference TRBV28 and TRBJ2-7, is DVKVTQSSRYLVKRTGEKVFLECVQDMDHENMFWYRQDPGLGLRLIYFSYDVKMKEKGDIPEGYSVSREKKERFSLILESASTNQTSMYLCASSPWDRLLFEQYFGPGTRLTVT.

This clone is classed as medium-sized. This chain links TRBV7-1 with TRBJ1-1; 9 bases fit TRBD1. TRBV7-1 is reported as an ORF; its role is uncertain. Trimming cost V 6 bases and J 3 bases; bases outside gene matches: 2. This CDR3 is built from 13 residues. The CDR3 is CASRRQGDTEAFF. The CDR3 coding sequence is TGTGCCAGCAGAAGACAGGGGGACACTGAAGCTTTCTTT.

This clone appeared many times. The V gene is TRBV11-3, the J gene TRBJ2-1, with D perhaps assigned TRBD1 or TRBD2 (6 bases each). The CDR3 runs to 14 residues. V gave up 1 base and J gave up 7 bases, with 11 bases separating them. Germline CDR1 is SGHNT and CDR2 is YENEEA. The CDR3 DNA reads TGTGCCAGCAGCTTAGGCAGGGGAGGAAATGAGCAGTTCTTC. Amino acid sequence: CASSLGRGGNEQFF. Full variable domain (missing parts from reference TRBV11-3 and TRBJ2-1): EAGVVQSPRYKIIEKKQPVAFWCNPISGHNTLYWYLQNLGQGPELLIRYENEEAVDDSQLPKDRFSAERLKGVDSTLKIQPAELGDSAVYLCASSLGRGGNEQFFGPGTRLTVL.

The J gene is TRBJ2-5, the V gene TRBV6-8, with TRBD2 matching over 7 bases. Germline CDR1 is MNHGY and CDR2 is SAAAGT. Germline trimming cut 6 bases from V and 1 base from J; bases unmatched to any gene: 11. The CDR3 extends over 16 amino acids. In nucleotides, the CDR3 is TGTGCCAGCAGCGCGGGATTCGGGACTACCCAAGAGACCCAGTACTTC. It yields the protein CASSAGFGTTQETQYF.

This sequence joins TRBV11-3 and TRBJ2-2, with 10 bases aligning to TRBD2. With V trimmed by 5 bases and J by 0 bases, 9 bases remained unmatched. The length of the CDR3 is 18 residues. Germline V gene lookup returns CDR1 SGHNT and CDR2 YENEEA. DNA for the CDR3: TGTGCCAGCAGCGGCCGGACTAGCGGAGGAGCGAACACCGGGGAGCTGTTTTTT. Its protein product is CASSGRTSGGANTGELFF.

By its share, this clone is medium-sized. The chain couples TRBV11-3 to TRBJ1-4, with no clear D. Germline V CDR1 and CDR2: SGHNT, YENEEA. V lost 4 bases and J lost 6, with 12 bases in between. CDR3 length: 14 residues. The CDR3 reads CASSSPGSDEKLFF. The CDR3, as DNA: TGTGCCAGCAGCTCCCCGGGGTCAGATGAAAAACTGTTTTTT.

This clone occurred many times. V is TRBV11-3 and J is TRBJ2-2; D is possibly TRBD1 (5 bases). Trimming cost V 5 bases and J 1 base, with 17 bases left between them. This CDR3 is 17 amino acids long. Germline loops: CDR1 SGHNT, CDR2 YENEEA. DNA for the CDR3: TGTGCCAGCAGCCAGACAACTACTCAGGGGAACACCGGGGAGCTGTTTTTT. Amino acid sequence: CASSQTTTQGNTGELFF.

The rearrangement links TRBV11-3 to TRBJ2-7, with a possible D match to TRBD1 (6 bases). The germline V and J ends were trimmed by 2 bases and 3 bases, with 14 bases remaining between them. Germline CDR1 is SGHNT and CDR2 is YENEEA. The CDR3 extends over 15 amino acids. The CDR3 nucleotides read TGTGCCAGCAGCTTAATGGGGGCTCCGAACTACGAGCAGTACTTC. Its protein product is CASSLMGAPNYEQYF.

Relative to its sample, this clone is medium-sized. V and J are TRBV11-3 and TRBJ1-3, with 9 bases matching TRBD1. V gave up 5 bases and J gave up 2 bases; unmatched junction bases: 13. Germline CDR1 is SGHNT and CDR2 is YENEEA. This CDR3 has 18 amino acids. Here the CDR3 reads CASSLGRRRDRAGNTIYF. The CDR3 bases are TGTGCCAGCAGCCTAGGCCGACGCCGGGACAGGGCTGGAAACACCATATATTTT.

This clone was found once. This chain uses TRBV19 with TRBJ2-1; the match to TRBD2 covers 12 bases. Germline trimming cut 3 bases from V and 0 bases from J; bases unmatched to any gene: 6. CDR1 and CDR2 (germline): LNHDA, SQIVND (reference sequence). CDR3 size: 18 residues. Here the CDR3 reads CASSIGLAGGPSYNEQFF. CDR3 sequence (DNA): TGTGCCAGTAGTATTGGGCTAGCGGGAGGGCCCTCCTACAATGAGCAGTTCTTC.

The chain employs TRBV6-8 and TRBJ2-7; D may be TRBD1 or TRBD2 (5 bases each). CDR1 MNHGY and CDR2 SAAAGT come from the germline V gene. The CDR3 is made up of 14 amino acids. The V end lost 2 bases, the J end lost 7 bases, and 15 bases lay between the germline ends. CDR3: CASSYRSGTGEQYF. The DNA of the CDR3 is TGTGCCAGCAGTTACCGATCCGGGACGGGGGAGCAGTACTTC.

This clone rates as medium-sized. The chain combines TRBV11-3 with TRBJ2-1; no definite D call. Germline CDR1 is SGHNT and CDR2 is YENEEA. Trimming removed 6 bases at V and 0 bases at J, with 9 bases between. The CDR3 is 14 residues long. This chain's CDR3 is CASSSALSYNEQFF. CDR3 nucleotide sequence: TGTGCCAGCAGTTCAGCACTCTCCTACAATGAGCAGTTCTTC.

This chain links TRBV18 with TRBJ1-2; D may be TRBD1 (6 bases). V was clipped by 0 bases and J by 8 bases, with 13 bases between them. The CDR3 totals 14 residues. Germline V lookup: CDR1 KGHSH, CDR2 LQKENI. CDR3: CASSPPHRDGGYTF. DNA of the CDR3: TGTGCCAGCTCACCACCACACAGGGACGGAGGCTACACCTTC.